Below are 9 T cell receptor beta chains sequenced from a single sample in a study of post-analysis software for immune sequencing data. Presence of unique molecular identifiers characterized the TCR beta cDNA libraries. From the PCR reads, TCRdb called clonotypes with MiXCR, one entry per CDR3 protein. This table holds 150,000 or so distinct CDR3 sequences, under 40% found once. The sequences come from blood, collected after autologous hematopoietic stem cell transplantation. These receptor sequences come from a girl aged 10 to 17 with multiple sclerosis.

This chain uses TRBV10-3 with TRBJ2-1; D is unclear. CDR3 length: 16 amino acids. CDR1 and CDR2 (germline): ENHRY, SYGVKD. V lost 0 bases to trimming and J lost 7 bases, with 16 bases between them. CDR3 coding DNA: TGTGCCATCAGTGAGTCTGGCAGGTACCGTGGGAATGAGCAGTTCTTC. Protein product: CAISESGRYRGNEQFF.

The CDR3 protein is CASSLEVVPMGPDTQYF. In DNA form, the CDR3 reads TGTGCCAGCAGCTTAGAGGTGGTGCCGATGGGGCCAGATACGCAGTATTTT. The V and J genes are TRBV7-2 and TRBJ2-3; maybe TRBD1 (5 bases). Germline CDR1 reads SGHTA; CDR2 reads FQGNSA. CDR3 size: 17 residues. The V and J ends lost 1 base and 4 bases respectively, with 18 bases between them. Full variable domain (rest looked up from reference TRBV7-2 and TRBJ2-3): GAGVSQSPSNKVTEKGKDVELRCDPISGHTALYWYRQSLGQGLEFLIYFQGNSAPDKSGLPSDRFSAERTGGSVSTLTIQRTQQEDSAVYLCASSLEVVPMGPDTQYFGPGTRLTVL.

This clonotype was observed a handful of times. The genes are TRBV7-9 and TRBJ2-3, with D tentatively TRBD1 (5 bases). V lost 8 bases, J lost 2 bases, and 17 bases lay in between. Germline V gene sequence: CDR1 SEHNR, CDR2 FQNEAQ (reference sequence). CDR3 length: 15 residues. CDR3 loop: CASALGQGPTDTQYF. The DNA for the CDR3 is TGTGCCAGCGCCCTAGGACAAGGCCCCACAGATACGCAGTATTTT.

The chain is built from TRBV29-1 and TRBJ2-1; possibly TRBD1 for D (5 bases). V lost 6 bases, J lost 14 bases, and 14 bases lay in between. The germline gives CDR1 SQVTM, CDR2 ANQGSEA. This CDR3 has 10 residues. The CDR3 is CSVIQGGEFF. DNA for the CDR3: TGCAGCGTAATCCAGGGTGGGGAGTTCTTC.

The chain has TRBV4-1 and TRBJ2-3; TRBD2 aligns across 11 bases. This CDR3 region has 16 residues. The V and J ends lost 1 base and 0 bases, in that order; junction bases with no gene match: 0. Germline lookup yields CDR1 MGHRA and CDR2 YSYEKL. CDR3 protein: CASSQGLAGSTDTQYF. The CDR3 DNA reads TGCGCCAGCAGCCAAGGACTAGCGGGAAGCACAGATACGCAGTATTTT.

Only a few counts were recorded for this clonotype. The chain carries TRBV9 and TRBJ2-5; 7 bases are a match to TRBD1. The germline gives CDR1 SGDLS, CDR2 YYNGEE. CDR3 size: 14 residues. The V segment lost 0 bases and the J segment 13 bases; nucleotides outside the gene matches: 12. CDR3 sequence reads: CASSVDNRGSGLYF. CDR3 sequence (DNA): TGTGCCAGCAGCGTAGACAACAGGGGATCGGGGCTGTACTTC.

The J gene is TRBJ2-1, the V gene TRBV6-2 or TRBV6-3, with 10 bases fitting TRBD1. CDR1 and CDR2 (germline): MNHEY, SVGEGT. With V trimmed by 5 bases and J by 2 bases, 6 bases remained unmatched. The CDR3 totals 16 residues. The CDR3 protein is CASSPPGTGAYNEQFF. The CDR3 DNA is TGTGCCAGCAGTCCTCCCGGGACAGGGGCCTACAATGAGCAGTTCTTC.

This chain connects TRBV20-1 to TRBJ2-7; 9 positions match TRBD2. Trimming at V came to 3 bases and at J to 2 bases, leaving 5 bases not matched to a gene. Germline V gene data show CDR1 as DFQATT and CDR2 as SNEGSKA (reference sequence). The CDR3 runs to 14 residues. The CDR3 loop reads CSASSSGMAYEQYF. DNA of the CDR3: TGCAGTGCTAGCTCTAGCGGGATGGCCTACGAGCAGTACTTC.

The CDR3 DNA is TGTGCCAGCAGCTGCGGGCTGAACACAGATACGCAGTATTTT. Its translation: CASSCGLNTDTQYF. The J gene is TRBJ2-3, the V gene TRBV7-3, with TRBD2 as a possible D gene (5 bases). Germline CDR1 and CDR2: SGHTA and FQGTGA. This CDR3 region has 14 residues. Trimming took off 4 bases at V and 2 bases at J, with 10 bases between the two ends.